This TCR beta chain is from a study of graft-versus-host responses after intestinal transplantation. Whole-study context: Recipients received multivisceral, liver-intestinal, or isolated intestinal transplants. Every recipient underwent anti-thymocyte globulin induction, then tacrolimus and steroids for approximately 3 years. General observations from the study: GvH clones surfaced in recipient marrow, some emerging earlier in ileum or blood. Allografts from individuals with graft-donor T cell macrochimerism displayed high graft-versus-host to host-versus-graft clonal ratios.

Only one count was recorded for this clone. Its antigen is not identified. With V trimmed by 2 bases and J by 5 bases, 7 bases remained unmatched. The CDR3 contains 16 residues. Germline assignment: CDR1 MNHNS and CDR2 SASEGT. Repertoires were generated with immunoSEQ multiplex PCR, while TCRdb's copy carries only in-frame clones and drops some. Of about 20,000 clones listed, approximately 70% are singletons. Graft specimens yielded both intraepithelial and lamina propria lymphocytes. This sequence originates from a human patient who received an intestinal transplant, so some T cells may come from the graft donor. The gene calls are TRBV6-1 and TRBJ2-5, with 11 bases matching TRBD2. The source was ileum tissue, collected approximately 3 weeks after intestinal transplant. CDR3: CASSEFSGRGMETQYF. CDR3 coding DNA: TGTGCCAGCAGTGAATTTAGCGGGAGGGGAATGGAGACCCAGTACTTC.